This TCR beta chain originates from a study of cytomegalovirus exposure and HLA in healthy donors. General observations from the study: Several of the most significant clusters appeared, in a later analysis, to be linked to common viral pathogens. When analyzed later, the rates of TCR association showed variation by HLA locus, with DRB1 the most and HLA-C the fewest. Because they were indistinguishable, some V segments, including TRBV6-2 and TRBV6-3, were excluded.

For this clone: The target antigen is unknown.

PCR involved 60 Vbeta and 13 Jbeta primers. Only in-frame clones appear in the TCRdb table, and some are missing; sequencing was by immunoSEQ multiplex PCR. The sample includes about 220,000 clones, roughly 82% of them seen just once. Germline V gene data show CDR1 as MRHNA and CDR2 as SNTAGT. V was pared by 7 bases and J by 0 bases, with 3 bases of the junction left unmatched. This CDR3 contains 13 residues. Specimen: PBMCs. The TCR was taken from a woman in her thirties or forties in good health and CMV-seropositive. The chain is built from TRBV6-4 and TRBJ2-7; 7 bases line up with TRBD1. The chain's CDR3 is CASNNRGSYEQYF. CDR3 DNA sequence: TGTGCCAGCAACAACAGGGGCTCCTACGAGCAGTACTTC.